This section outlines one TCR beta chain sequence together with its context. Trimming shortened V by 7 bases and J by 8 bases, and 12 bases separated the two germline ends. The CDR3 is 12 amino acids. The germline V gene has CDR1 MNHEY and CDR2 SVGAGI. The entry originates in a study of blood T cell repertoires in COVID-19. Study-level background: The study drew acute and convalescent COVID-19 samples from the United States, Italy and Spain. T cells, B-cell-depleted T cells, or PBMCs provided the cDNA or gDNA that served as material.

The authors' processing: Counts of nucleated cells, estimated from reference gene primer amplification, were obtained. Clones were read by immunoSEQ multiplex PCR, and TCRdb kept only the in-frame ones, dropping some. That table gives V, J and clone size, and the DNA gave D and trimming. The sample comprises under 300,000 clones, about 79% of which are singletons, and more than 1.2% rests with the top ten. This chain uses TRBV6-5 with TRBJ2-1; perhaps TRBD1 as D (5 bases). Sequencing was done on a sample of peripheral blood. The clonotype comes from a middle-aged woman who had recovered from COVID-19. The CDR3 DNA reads TGTGCCAGCACAGGGCGGATCGATGAGCAGTTCTTC. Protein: CASTGRIDEQFF.